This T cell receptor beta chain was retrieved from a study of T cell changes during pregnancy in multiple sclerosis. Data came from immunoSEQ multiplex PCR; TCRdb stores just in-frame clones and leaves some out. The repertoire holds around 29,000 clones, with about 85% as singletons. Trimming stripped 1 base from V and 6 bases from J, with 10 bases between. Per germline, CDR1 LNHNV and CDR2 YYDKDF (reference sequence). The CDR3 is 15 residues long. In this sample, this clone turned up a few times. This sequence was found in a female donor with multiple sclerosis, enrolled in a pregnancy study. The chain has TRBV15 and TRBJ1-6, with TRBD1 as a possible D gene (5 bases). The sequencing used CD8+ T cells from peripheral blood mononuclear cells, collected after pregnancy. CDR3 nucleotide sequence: TGTGCCACCAGCAGAGCCCAGGGCTTTAATTCACCCCTCCACTTT. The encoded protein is CATSRAQGFNSPLHF. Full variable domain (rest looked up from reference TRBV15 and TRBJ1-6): DAMVIQNPRYQVTQFGKPVTLSCSQTLNHNVMYWYQQKSSQAPKLLFHYYDKDFNNEADTPDNFQSRRPNTSFCFLDIRSPGLGDTAMYLCATSRAQGFNSPLHFGNGTRLTVT.